This TCR beta chain was sequenced for a study of long-term antiretroviral therapy in people with HIV. The assay, immunoSEQ v3.0, was run at survey level. What sequencing targeted per sample was 40,000-50,000 T-cell genomes. Some clones are missing from TCRdb's copy, which holds only in-frame ones; the method was immunoSEQ multiplex PCR. The profile shows around 25,000 clones, 85% to 95% of them singletons. In the United States, treatment was given to all participants with HIV. Overall study findings and caveats: HIV repertoires covered narrower CDR3 length ranges than controls did.

V was trimmed by 6 bases and J by 5 bases, leaving 20 bases between them. Looked up from germline, CDR1 is MDHEN and CDR2 is SYDVKM. CDR3 length: 15 residues. In the case of this clone: Its specificity is not known.

Source: unsorted PBMCs, taken roughly 5.1 years after starting antiretroviral therapy. This receptor was identified in a woman aged 50 to 60 with HIV. J is TRBJ2-7 and V is TRBV28, with D perhaps TRBD2 (9 bases). CDR3 nucleotides: TGTGCCAGCAGGCAGGGGGCGGGAGGGCCTGACGAGCAGTACTTC. Translating gives CASRQGAGGPDEQYF.